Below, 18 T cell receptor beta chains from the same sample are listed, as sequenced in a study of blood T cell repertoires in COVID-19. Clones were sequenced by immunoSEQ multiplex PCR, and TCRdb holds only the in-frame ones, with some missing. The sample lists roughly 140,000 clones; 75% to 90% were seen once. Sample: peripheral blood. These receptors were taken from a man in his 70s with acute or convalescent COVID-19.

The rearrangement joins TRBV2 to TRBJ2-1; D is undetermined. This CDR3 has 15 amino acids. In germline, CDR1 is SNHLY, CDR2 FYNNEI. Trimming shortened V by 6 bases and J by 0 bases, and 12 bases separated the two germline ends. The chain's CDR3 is CASRILGSSYNEQFF. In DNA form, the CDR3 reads TGTGCCAGCAGGATCCTAGGAAGCTCCTACAATGAGCAGTTCTTC. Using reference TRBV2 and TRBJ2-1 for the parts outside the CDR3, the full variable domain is EPEVTQTPSHQVTQMGQEVILRCVPISNHLYFYWYRQILGQKVEFLVSFYNNEISEKSEIFDDQFSVERPDGSNFTLKIRSTKLEDSAMYFCASRILGSSYNEQFFGPGTRLTVL.

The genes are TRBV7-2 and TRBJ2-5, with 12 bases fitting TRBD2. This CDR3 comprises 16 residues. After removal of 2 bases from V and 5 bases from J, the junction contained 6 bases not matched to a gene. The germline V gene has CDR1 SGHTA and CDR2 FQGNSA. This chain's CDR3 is CASSLTLAGGSETQYF. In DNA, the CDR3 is TGTGCCAGCAGCTTAACACTAGCGGGGGGAAGTGAGACCCAGTACTTC.

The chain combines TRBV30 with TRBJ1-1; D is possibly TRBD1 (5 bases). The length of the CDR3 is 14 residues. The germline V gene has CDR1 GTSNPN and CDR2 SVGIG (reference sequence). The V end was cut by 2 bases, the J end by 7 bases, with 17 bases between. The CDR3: CAWSPQQITGEAFF. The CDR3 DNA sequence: TGTGCCTGGAGTCCTCAACAAATTACAGGTGAAGCTTTCTTT.

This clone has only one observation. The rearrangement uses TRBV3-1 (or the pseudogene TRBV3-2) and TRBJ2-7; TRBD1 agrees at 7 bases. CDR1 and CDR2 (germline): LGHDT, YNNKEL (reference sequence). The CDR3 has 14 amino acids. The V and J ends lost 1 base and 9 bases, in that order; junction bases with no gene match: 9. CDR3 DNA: TGTGCCAGCAGCCAAGGGAACAGGGCAGGGGGGCAGTACTTC. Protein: CASSQGNRAGGQYF.

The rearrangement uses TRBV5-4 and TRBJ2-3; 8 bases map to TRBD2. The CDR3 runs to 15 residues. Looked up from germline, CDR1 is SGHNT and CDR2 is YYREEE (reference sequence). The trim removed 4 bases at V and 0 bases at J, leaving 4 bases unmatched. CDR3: CASSPGGQSTDTQYF. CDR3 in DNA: TGTGCCAGCAGCCCGGGGGGGCAAAGCACAGATACGCAGTATTTT.

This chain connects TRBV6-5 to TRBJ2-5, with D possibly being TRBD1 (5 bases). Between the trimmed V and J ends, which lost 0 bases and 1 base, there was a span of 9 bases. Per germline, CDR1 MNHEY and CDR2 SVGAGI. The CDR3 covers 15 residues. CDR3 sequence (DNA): TGTGCCAGCAGTTACTCCAGGGTTCCCCAAGAGACCCAGTACTTC. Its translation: CASSYSRVPQETQYF.

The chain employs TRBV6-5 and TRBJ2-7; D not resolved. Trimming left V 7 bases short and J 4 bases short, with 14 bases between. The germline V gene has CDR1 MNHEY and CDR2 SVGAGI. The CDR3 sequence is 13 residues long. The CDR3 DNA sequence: TGTGCCAGCACTGGGCAAGGTTGGTACGAGCAGTACTTC. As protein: CASTGQGWYEQYF.

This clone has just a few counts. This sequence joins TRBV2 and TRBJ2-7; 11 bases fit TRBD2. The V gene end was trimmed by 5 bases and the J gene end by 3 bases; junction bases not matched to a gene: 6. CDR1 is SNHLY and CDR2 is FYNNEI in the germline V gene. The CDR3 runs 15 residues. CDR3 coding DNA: TGTGCCAGCAGTTACCTAGCGGGAGGAAACTACGAGCAGTACTTC. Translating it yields CASSYLAGGNYEQYF.

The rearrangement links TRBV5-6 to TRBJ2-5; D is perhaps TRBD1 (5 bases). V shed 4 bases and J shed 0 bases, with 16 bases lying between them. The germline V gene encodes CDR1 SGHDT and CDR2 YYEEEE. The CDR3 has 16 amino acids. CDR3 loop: CASSPQGLRYQETQYF. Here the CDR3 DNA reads TGTGCCAGCAGCCCTCAGGGATTACGGTACCAAGAGACCCAGTACTTC.

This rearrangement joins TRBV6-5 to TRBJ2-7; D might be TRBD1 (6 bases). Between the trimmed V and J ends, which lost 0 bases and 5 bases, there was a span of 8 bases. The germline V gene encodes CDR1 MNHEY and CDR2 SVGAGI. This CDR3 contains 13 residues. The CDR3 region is CASSYSRGNEQYF. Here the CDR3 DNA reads TGTGCCAGCAGTTACTCGAGGGGGAACGAGCAGTACTTC.

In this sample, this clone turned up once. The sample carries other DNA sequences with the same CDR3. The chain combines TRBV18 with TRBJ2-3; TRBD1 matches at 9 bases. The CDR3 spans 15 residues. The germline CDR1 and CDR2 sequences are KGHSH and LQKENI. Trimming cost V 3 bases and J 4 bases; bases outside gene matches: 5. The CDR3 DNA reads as TGTGCCAGCTCACCGCCGGGACAGGGTGCAGATACGCAGTATTTT. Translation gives CASSPPGQGADTQYF.

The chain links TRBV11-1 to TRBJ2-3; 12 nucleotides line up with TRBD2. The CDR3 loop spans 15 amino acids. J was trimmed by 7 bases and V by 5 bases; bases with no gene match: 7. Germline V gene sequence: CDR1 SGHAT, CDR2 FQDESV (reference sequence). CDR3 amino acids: CASSLLAGGRNTQYF. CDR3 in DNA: TGTGCCAGCAGCCTTCTAGCGGGGGGGCGAAATACGCAGTATTTT.

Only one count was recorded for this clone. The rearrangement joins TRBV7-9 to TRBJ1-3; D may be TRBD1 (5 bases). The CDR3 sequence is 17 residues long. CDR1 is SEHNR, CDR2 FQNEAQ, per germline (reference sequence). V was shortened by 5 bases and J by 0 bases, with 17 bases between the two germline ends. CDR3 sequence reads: CASSGAGPRFSGNTIYF. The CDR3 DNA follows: TGTGCCAGCAGCGGAGCGGGACCCCGTTTCTCTGGAAACACCATATATTTT.

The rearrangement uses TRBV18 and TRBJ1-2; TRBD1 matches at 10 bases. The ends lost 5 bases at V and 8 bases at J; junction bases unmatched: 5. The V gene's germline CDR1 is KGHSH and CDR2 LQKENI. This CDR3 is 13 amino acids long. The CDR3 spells CASSDRDRGGYTF. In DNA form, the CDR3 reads TGTGCCAGCTCAGACCGGGACAGGGGCGGCTACACCTTC.

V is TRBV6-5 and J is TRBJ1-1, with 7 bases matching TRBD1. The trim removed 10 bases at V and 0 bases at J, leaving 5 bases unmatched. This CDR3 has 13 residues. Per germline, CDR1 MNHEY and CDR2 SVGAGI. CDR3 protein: CATATGMNTEAFF. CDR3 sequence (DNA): TGTGCCACCGCGACAGGGATGAACACTGAAGCTTTCTTT.

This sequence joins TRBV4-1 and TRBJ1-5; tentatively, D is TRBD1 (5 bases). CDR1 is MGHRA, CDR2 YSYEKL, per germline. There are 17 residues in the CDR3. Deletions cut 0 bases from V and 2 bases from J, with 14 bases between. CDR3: CASSQDESGGGNQPQHF. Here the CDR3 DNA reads TGCGCCAGCAGCCAAGACGAGTCGGGGGGTGGCAATCAGCCCCAGCATTTT.

The CDR3 is CASSRGGTYGYTF. The CDR3 bases are TGCGCCAGCAGTCGAGGGGGTACCTATGGCTACACCTTC. The gene calls are TRBV23-1 and TRBJ1-2, with D possibly being TRBD1 (6 bases). TRBV23-1 is an ORF, and what it does is uncertain. Trimming cost V 4 bases and J 4 bases, with 10 bases left between them. This CDR3 is built from 13 residues.

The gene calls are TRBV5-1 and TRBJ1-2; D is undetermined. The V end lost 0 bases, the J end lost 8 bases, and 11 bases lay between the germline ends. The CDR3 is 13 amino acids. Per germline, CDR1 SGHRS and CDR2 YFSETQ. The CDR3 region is CASSLEADSGYTF. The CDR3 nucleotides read TGCGCCAGCAGCTTGGAGGCAGACTCCGGCTACACCTTC.